This T cell receptor beta chain was found in a study of human T cells and chemical hapten exposure. Study details: After 6 days, upper back 0.01% DPC patch tests were scored.

Indicated time point: patch test 1, 2 weeks after DPC sensitization. The treatment denotes: therapeutic diphenylcyclopropenone sensitization with weekly scalp DPC. Library construction involved attaching unique molecular identifiers to individual cDNA molecules, which allowed quantitative, reproducible TCR counting. TCRdb re-called the RACE reads through MiXCR, storing one row per CDR3 protein. The sample has 95,000 or so distinct CDR3 sequences; approximately 10% are singletons. The germline V gene has CDR1 DFQATT and CDR2 SNEGSKA (reference sequence). The V end lost 2 bases, the J end lost 9 bases, and 11 bases lay between the germline ends. The CDR3 length is 13 residues. General study results and limits: DPC sensitization produced no change in TCRs with frequency above 1 in 1000.

As regards this clonotype: Its cognate antigen is unknown.

V is TRBV20-1 and J is TRBJ1-6; D is ambiguous. The source is a man in his forties or fifties with alopecia areata. Some clones in this sample may be carry-over from other donors' samples. The sequencing used whole blood, collected in connection with sensitization to the hapten diphenylcyclopropenone (DPC). CDR3 coding DNA: TGCAGTGCTAGATTTGGGCTGGGTTCACCCCTCCACTTT. It encodes CSARFGLGSPLHF.